Each of the 31 T cell receptor beta chains below was sequenced from the same sample in a study of T cells in localized non-small cell lung cancer. Here immunoSEQ multiplex PCR was the method, and the copy in TCRdb shows in-frame clones only, minus some. The sample holds some 3,100 clones, 25% to 30% seen once. The sample in question was lung tumor tissue, obtained before any cancer treatment. The receptor source for this set is a man between 40 and 70 years old with stage III lung adenocarcinoma.

By sample share, this clone is large. The chain carries TRBV11-3 and TRBJ2-2; D is perhaps TRBD1 (6 bases). Looked up from germline, CDR1 is SGHNT and CDR2 is YENEEA. This CDR3 contains 14 residues. V lost 1 base, J lost 6 bases, and 9 bases lay in between. The CDR3: CASSLGPGAGELFF. CDR3 in DNA: TGTGCCAGCAGCTTAGGACCAGGGGCCGGGGAGCTGTTTTTT.

The CDR3: CASTKTGTGVYSYNSPLHF. The CDR3 DNA sequence: TGTGCCAGCACCAAAACTGGGACAGGGGTTTACTCCTATAATTCACCCCTCCACTTT. The chain couples TRBV6-8 to TRBJ1-6, with TRBD1 matching over 10 bases. V was pared by 7 bases and J by 0 bases, with 12 bases of the junction left unmatched. This CDR3 contains 19 residues. CDR1 MNHGY and CDR2 SAAAGT come from the germline V gene.

In DNA, the CDR3 is TGTGCCAGCAGTCCCCCGGGACTAGCGGATAGAGATAACACCGGGGAGCTGTTTTTT. It codes for CASSPPGLADRDNTGELFF. V is TRBV28 and J is TRBJ2-2; 11 nucleotides match TRBD2. Germline CDR1 MDHEN, CDR2 SYDVKM. V was pared by 5 bases and J by 2 bases, with 13 bases of the junction left unmatched. The CDR3 length is 19 residues.

By sample share, this clone is medium-sized. The CDR3 protein is CASTRTGRQNGYTF. The DNA of the CDR3 is TGTGCCAGCACTCGGACAGGGAGGCAAAATGGCTACACCTTC. The J gene is TRBJ1-2, the V gene TRBV6-8, with 8 bases identical to TRBD1. Germline V lookup: CDR1 MNHGY, CDR2 SAAAGT. The CDR3 covers 14 residues. J lost 6 bases, V lost 7 bases, and 10 bases had no gene match.

The rearrangement uses TRBV5-1 and TRBJ1-1; D may be TRBD1 (5 bases). CDR1 and CDR2 (germline): SGHRS, YFSETQ. The CDR3 runs 14 residues. V was clipped by 4 bases and J by 0 bases, with 10 bases between them. CDR3 protein: CASSTDRMNTEAFF. CDR3 DNA: TGCGCCAGCAGCACAGACAGAATGAACACTGAAGCTTTCTTT.

On this clone: The junction does not match germline at one end; this may be a read error. This chain joins TRBV6-8 and TRBJ2-1; TRBD2 aligns across 8 bases. The CDR3 consists of 16 residues. The germline V gene has CDR1 MNHGY and CDR2 SAAAGT. This CDR3 is CASSDSGTSSYNEQFF. CDR3 in DNA: TGTGCCAGCAGTGACTCGGGGACTAGCTCCTACAATGAGCAGTTCTTC.

This clone is judged medium-sized (0.01 to 0.1%). The chain couples TRBV11-3 to TRBJ2-7; tentative D call: TRBD1 (6 bases). Trimming shortened V by 3 bases and J by 2 bases, and 14 bases separated the two germline ends. This CDR3 comprises 15 residues. Germline assignment: CDR1 SGHNT and CDR2 YENEEA. The CDR3 bases are TGTGCCAGCAGCTTGGCCGGTTCAGGGGCCTACGAGCAGTACGTC. Translated, it gives CASSLAGSGAYEQYV.

J is TRBJ1-1 and V is TRBV9, with D possibly being TRBD1 (5 bases). This CDR3 has 13 amino acids. Germline values: CDR1 SGDLS, CDR2 YYNGEE. The germline V and J ends were trimmed by 5 bases and 0 bases, with 8 bases remaining between them. CDR3 region: CASRDTVNTEAFF. CDR3 nucleotides: TGTGCCAGCAGGGACACCGTGAACACTGAAGCTTTCTTT.

J is TRBJ2-2 and V is TRBV6-8, with D unresolved. The V and J ends lost 6 bases and 6 bases respectively, with 8 bases between them. The germline CDR1 and CDR2 sequences are MNHGY and SAAAGT. CDR3 length: 12 amino acids. The CDR3 protein is CASSPHAGELFF. CDR3 DNA sequence: TGTGCCAGCAGCCCACACGCCGGGGAGCTGTTTTTT.

The gene calls are TRBV5-1 and TRBJ2-6; D perhaps matches TRBD2 (5 bases). The CDR3 contains 15 residues. V was cut by 0 bases and J by 4 bases, with 8 bases left in between. The V gene's germline CDR1 is SGHRS and CDR2 YFSETQ. Here the CDR3 reads CASSLGRYGANVLTF. In DNA, the CDR3 is TGCGCCAGCAGCTTGGGGAGGTACGGGGCCAACGTCCTGACTTTC.

CDR3 sequence reads: CASSAGGQGQETQYF. As DNA, the CDR3 is TGTGCCAGCAGCGCAGGGGGACAGGGCCAAGAGACCCAGTACTTC. The chain links TRBV9 to TRBJ2-5; 9 positions match TRBD1. The V and J ends lost 3 bases and 1 base, in that order; junction bases with no gene match: 4. Germline assignment: CDR1 SGDLS and CDR2 YYNGEE. The CDR3 is 15 residues long.

This clone was recorded a few times. This rearrangement joins TRBV6-8 to TRBJ2-7; weak D call: TRBD2 (5 bases). V lost 6 bases and J lost 2, with 11 bases in between. The CDR3 consists of 13 residues. Per germline, CDR1 MNHGY and CDR2 SAAAGT. Here the CDR3 reads CASSRGPPYEQYF. The CDR3 DNA reads TGTGCCAGCAGCCGCGGGCCCCCCTACGAGCAGTACTTC.

This chain joins TRBV11-3 and TRBJ1-3; D remains ambiguous. The germline V gene encodes CDR1 SGHNT and CDR2 YENEEA. The CDR3 covers 16 residues. V was clipped by 3 bases and J by 1 base, with 13 bases between them. The CDR3 loop reads CASSFSSLLSGNTIYF. DNA for the CDR3: TGTGCCAGCAGCTTCTCGAGCCTCCTGTCTGGAAACACCATATATTTT.

The rearrangement joins TRBV5-1 to TRBJ2-5; 7 bases are a match to TRBD2. The CDR3 is 14 amino acids. J lost 2 bases, V lost 5 bases, and 6 bases had no gene match. Germline lookup yields CDR1 SGHRS and CDR2 YFSETQ. The CDR3 region is CASSSTSAQETQYF. Here the CDR3 DNA reads TGCGCCAGCAGTTCAACTAGCGCTCAAGAGACCCAGTACTTC.

CDR3: CASSPGQGKTGELFF. CDR3 DNA sequence: TGTGCCAGCTCACCGGGACAGGGGAAAACCGGGGAGCTGTTTTTT. The rearrangement joins TRBV18 to TRBJ2-2; 10 bases align to TRBD1. V was clipped by 3 bases and J by 5 bases; unmatched bases: 3. Germline CDR1 is KGHSH and CDR2 is LQKENI. The CDR3 length is 15 residues. Combining the CDR3 with reference TRBV18 and TRBJ2-2 gives the whole variable domain NAGVMQNPRHLVRRRGQEARLRCSPMKGHSHVYWYRQLPEEGLKFMVYLQKENIIDESGMPKERFSAEFPKEGPSILRIQQVVRGDSAAYFCASSPGQGKTGELFFGEGSRLTVL.

The J gene is TRBJ2-1, the V gene TRBV6-8, with TRBD2 matching 12 bases. This CDR3 has 16 amino acids. CDR1 is MNHGY and CDR2 is SAAAGT in the germline V gene. V gave up 6 bases and J gave up 5 bases; unmatched junction bases: 8. The chain's CDR3 is CASRYRLAGADNEQFF. The DNA for the CDR3 is TGTGCCAGCAGGTACCGACTAGCGGGAGCAGACAATGAGCAGTTCTTC.

This chain links TRBV28 with TRBJ1-3; a weak D match, TRBD1 (5 bases). Germline lookup yields CDR1 MDHEN and CDR2 SYDVKM. V lost 2 bases and J 5 bases, leaving 13 bases between the germline ends. CDR3 length: 15 amino acids. The CDR3 nucleotides read TGTGCCAGCAGTTTAGCAGGGATCTTGCGAAACACCATATATTTT. Its translation: CASSLAGILRNTIYF. Full variable domain (missing parts from reference TRBV28 and TRBJ1-3): DVKVTQSSRYLVKRTGEKVFLECVQDMDHENMFWYRQDPGLGLRLIYFSYDVKMKEKGDIPEGYSVSREKKERFSLILESASTNQTSMYLCASSLAGILRNTIYFGEGSWLTVV.

V and J are TRBV6-8 and TRBJ2-7, with TRBD1 identical over 7 bases. CDR1 and CDR2 (germline): MNHGY, SAAAGT. With V trimmed by 2 bases and J by 5 bases, 6 bases remained unmatched. The length of the CDR3 is 14 residues. The CDR3 is CASSYTRGLHEQYF. The CDR3 coding sequence is TGTGCCAGCAGTTACACGAGGGGGCTCCACGAGCAGTACTTC.

The rearrangement uses TRBV19 and TRBJ2-1, with 7 bases that match TRBD2. The CDR3 totals 13 residues. Germline V lookup: CDR1 LNHDA, CDR2 SQIVND (reference sequence). Trimming at V came to 7 bases and at J to 6 bases, leaving 6 bases not matched to a gene. DNA of the CDR3: TGTGCCAGTAACCAGCGGGACCTCAATGAGCAGTTCTTC. It encodes CASNQRDLNEQFF.

This rearrangement joins TRBV4-1 to TRBJ1-6; the D is unclear. Germline CDR1 MGHRA, CDR2 YSYEKL. The V end was cut by 0 bases, the J end by 14 bases, with 8 bases between. The CDR3 extends over 12 amino acids. This CDR3 reads CASSQDKGALHF. CDR3 in DNA: TGCGCCAGCAGCCAAGATAAGGGAGCCCTCCACTTT.

The CDR3 nucleotides read TGTGCCAGCAGTTACAGGGTTGAAAAACTGTTTTTT. Residues: CASSYRVEKLFF. This sequence joins TRBV28 and TRBJ1-4; maybe TRBD1 (6 bases). V was cut by 4 bases and J by 7 bases, with 7 bases left in between. CDR1 and CDR2 (germline): MDHEN, SYDVKM. CDR3 length: 12 residues.

By share, this clone counts as medium-sized. This chain links TRBV6-8 with TRBJ1-6, with 7 bases matching TRBD1. The ends lost 6 bases at V and 9 bases at J; junction bases unmatched: 8. The CDR3 consists of 14 residues. The germline CDR1 and CDR2 sequences are MNHGY and SAAAGT. DNA for the CDR3: TGTGCCAGCAGCCCAGGGGGAGGTCCTTCACCCCTCCACTTT. Translation gives CASSPGGGPSPLHF.

The CDR3 region has the DNA TGTGCCAGCAGCCACTCCGAAGGGAGGGAAAAACTGTTTTTT. Protein product: CASSHSEGREKLFF. The chain recombines TRBV14 with TRBJ1-4; no clear D. Looked up from germline, CDR1 is SGHDN and CDR2 is FVKESK. The CDR3 totals 14 residues. V lost 3 bases and J lost 8, with 13 bases in between.

The chain recombines TRBV5-1 with TRBJ1-1, with TRBD1 as a possible D gene (5 bases). The CDR3 spans 15 residues. Germline CDR1 and CDR2: SGHRS and YFSETQ. V was clipped by 4 bases and J by 7 bases, with 20 bases between them. CDR3 coding DNA: TGCGCCAGCAGCACCTCAGGGATCGCCGCCCTTGAAGCTTTCTTT. Its protein product is CASSTSGIAALEAFF. The full variable domain, in which reference TRBV5-1 and TRBJ1-1 provide the parts outside the CDR3, is KAGVTQTPRYLIKTRGQQVTLSCSPISGHRSVSWYQQTPGQGLQFLFEYFSETQRNKGNFPGRFSGRQFSNSRSEMNVSTLELGDSALYLCASSTSGIAALEAFFGQGTRLTVV.

The V and J genes are TRBV15 and TRBJ2-7; no firm D call. This CDR3 region has 16 residues. Germline CDR1 LNHNV, CDR2 YYDKDF (reference sequence). The V end was cut by 5 bases, the J end by 2 bases, with 19 bases between. CDR3 nucleotide sequence: TGTGCCACCAGCGACGGCGTGGCGGCAACAACCTACGAGCAGTACTTC. It encodes CATSDGVAATTYEQYF.

This chain uses TRBV9 with TRBJ1-1, with D possibly being TRBD1 (6 bases). Per germline, CDR1 SGDLS and CDR2 YYNGEE. The CDR3 spans 15 residues. Trimming pared 4 bases from V and 3 bases from J, leaving 16 bases between. The CDR3 sequence: CASSTRDISDTEAFF. Here the CDR3 DNA reads TGTGCCAGCAGCACCAGGGACATAAGTGACACTGAAGCTTTCTTT. The full variable domain, in which reference TRBV9 and TRBJ1-1 provide the parts outside the CDR3, is DSGVTQTPKHLITATGQRVTLRCSPRSGDLSVYWYQQSLDQGLQFLIQYYNGEERAKGNILERFSAQQFPDLHSELNLSSLELGDSALYFCASSTRDISDTEAFFGQGTRLTVV.

This clone was counted a few times. The chain is built from TRBV14 and TRBJ1-1; D is unclear. The length of the CDR3 is 14 residues. Per the germline V gene, CDR1 is SGHDN and CDR2 is FVKESK. V lost 6 bases and J lost 4, with 15 bases in between. CDR3 nucleotides: TGTGCCAGCAGAATCACACCCTTGGGCACTGAAGCTTTCTTT. As protein: CASRITPLGTEAFF.

DNA of the CDR3: TGTGCCAGCAGCTTAGGAGGGACAGGGGTTGAAAAACTGTTTTTT. Its protein is CASSLGGTGVEKLFF. The J gene is TRBJ1-4, the V gene TRBV13, with 10 bases identical to TRBD1. Germline values: CDR1 PRHDT, CDR2 FYEKMQ (reference sequence). The CDR3 spans 15 residues. The junction had 2 bases not matched to a gene; V was cut back by 0 bases and J by 7 bases.

This clone turned up a few times. The chain employs TRBV28 and TRBJ2-2; D possibly corresponds to TRBD1 (6 bases). The length of the CDR3 is 15 residues. V lost 2 bases to trimming and J lost 4 bases, with 11 bases between them. Per germline, CDR1 MDHEN and CDR2 SYDVKM. The chain's CDR3 is CASSLRGSGTGELFF. In nucleotides, the CDR3 is TGTGCCAGCAGTTTAAGGGGGAGCGGCACCGGGGAGCTGTTTTTT.

Judged by abundance, this clone is medium-sized. This chain links TRBV11-3 with TRBJ2-7; 10 positions match TRBD1. Looked up from germline, CDR1 is SGHNT and CDR2 is YENEEA. The CDR3 runs 15 residues. With 3 bases clipped from V and 3 bases from J, the junction kept 5 bases outside the gene matches. The CDR3 nucleotides read TGTGCCAGCAGCTTGGGACAGGGGCAACACTACGAGCAGTACTTC. Encoded protein: CASSLGQGQHYEQYF.

This clone was recorded only once. V is TRBV5-1 and J is TRBJ1-3, with D possibly matching TRBD1 (6 bases). The CDR3 runs 14 residues. Germline CDR1 reads SGHRS; CDR2 reads YFSETQ. Trimming removed 4 bases from V and 6 bases from J, with 14 bases in between. The CDR3 sequence is CASSLGQTENTIYF. CDR3 nucleotides: TGCGCCAGCAGCCTCGGACAGACGGAAAACACCATATATTTT.